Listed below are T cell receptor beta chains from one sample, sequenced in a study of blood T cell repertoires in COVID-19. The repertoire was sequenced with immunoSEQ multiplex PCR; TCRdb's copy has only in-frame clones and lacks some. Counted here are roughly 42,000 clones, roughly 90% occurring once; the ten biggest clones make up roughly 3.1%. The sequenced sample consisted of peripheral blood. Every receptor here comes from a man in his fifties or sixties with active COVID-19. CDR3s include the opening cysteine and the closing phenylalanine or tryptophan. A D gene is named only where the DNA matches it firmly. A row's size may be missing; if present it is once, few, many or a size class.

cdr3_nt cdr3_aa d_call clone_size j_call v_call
TGTGCCACCCAACCGACAGGGCCGTACGAGCAGTACTTC CATQPTGPYEQYF TRBD1 - TRBJ2-7 TRBV19
TGTGCCAGCAGCTTGGTAGGGACAGGGACCTATGGCTACACCTTC CASSLVGTGTYGYTF TRBD1 - TRBJ1-2 TRBV5-8
TGTGCCAGCAGCCTGAGAGGAGTAGCGGGGCCTAGCACAGATACGCAGTATTTT CASSLRGVAGPSTDTQYF TRBD2 - TRBJ2-3 TRBV7-8
TGTGCCAGCAGTGTCCAGGGCGTTAGCAATCAGCCCCAGCATTTT CASSVQGVSNQPQHF - - TRBJ1-5 TRBV2
TGTGCCAGCAGCGAAGCCGGGACTAGCGGGGGGGCCCGCCAAGAGACCCAGTACTTC CASSEAGTSGGARQETQYF TRBD2 - TRBJ2-5 TRBV5-4
TGTGCCAGCAGTTTGTTCGGTGAGCAGTTCTTC CASSLFGEQFF - - TRBJ2-1 TRBV12-3/TRBV12-4
TGCGCCAGCAGCTTATGGGGTGGGACAGGGCGAAACACTGAAGCTTTCTTT CASSLWGGTGRNTEAFF TRBD1 few TRBJ1-1 TRBV5-1
TGTGCCAGCAGTCCCGACAGGGGGCCTTACGGCTACACCTTC CASSPDRGPYGYTF TRBD1 - TRBJ1-2 TRBV28
TGTGCCAGCAGCTTAGAACGGGGGAGCTCCTACGAGCAGTACTTC CASSLERGSSYEQYF - - TRBJ2-7 TRBV11-2
TGTGCCAGCAGCGTAGTCCAGGGCAATGAGCAGTTCTTC CASSVVQGNEQFF - - TRBJ2-1 TRBV9
TGTGCCAGCTCACCACCGAACAGGGGAAATGAGCAGTTCTTC CASSPPNRGNEQFF TRBD1 - TRBJ2-1 TRBV18
TGTGCCAGCTCACCACCGGGACAGGGGATGAACACTGAAGCTTTCTTT CASSPPGQGMNTEAFF TRBD1 - TRBJ1-1 TRBV18
TGTGCCAGCAGCCAAGAGCAGACAGGGACGAACACTGAAGCTTTCTTT CASSQEQTGTNTEAFF TRBD1 - TRBJ1-1 TRBV4-2
TGTGCCAGCAGCGAGAACAGGGATTCACCCCTCCACTTT CASSENRDSPLHF - - TRBJ1-6 TRBV7-2
TGTGCCAGCAGCCAATCAGGGGCGTCCTACAATGAGCAGTTCTTC CASSQSGASYNEQFF - - TRBJ2-1 TRBV3-1/TRBV3-2
TGTGCCAGCAGCCGGGAGCGGGGGGCCTCCTACGAGCAGTACTTC CASSRERGASYEQYF TRBD2 - TRBJ2-7 TRBV7-2
TGTGCCAGCAGTTTAGCGTGGACAGGTTCCTACGAGCAGTACTTC CASSLAWTGSYEQYF TRBD1 - TRBJ2-7 TRBV27
TGTGCCAGCAGTGAAGCCTCGTGGGGGGGGCGAGGCTACACCTTC CASSEASWGGRGYTF - once TRBJ1-2 TRBV6-1
TGCAGTGCTAGTCCAGGGGTATCAGGGGCCAACGTCCTGACTTTC CSASPGVSGANVLTF - - TRBJ2-6 TRBV20-1
TGTGCCAGCAGTTTGACTTCGGCAGGGCTTGGTAGCTATGGCTACACCTTC CASSLTSAGLGSYGYTF - - TRBJ1-2 TRBV28
TGTGCCATCAGCGAACCACAGGGGAACACTGAAGCTTTCTTT CAISEPQGNTEAFF - once TRBJ1-1 TRBV10-3
TGCGCCAGCAGCTTGGGGACTAGCGGGGGGGCGCGTTACAATGAGCAGTTCTTC CASSLGTSGGARYNEQFF TRBD2 - TRBJ2-1 TRBV5-1
TGTGCCAGTTCGGATGGAGGGGAGGTTGGGGGCTACACCTTC CASSDGGEVGGYTF - - TRBJ1-2 TRBV7-2
- CASSRDRVGSGANVLTF - once TRBJ2-6 TRBV21-1
TGTGCCTGGAGCGACTCCGGGACAGGGGGCGAAAAACTGTTTTTT CAWSDSGTGGEKLFF TRBD1 - TRBJ1-4 TRBV30
TGTGCCAGCAGCATCGGACAGGGGGGCCGGACTGAAGCTTTCTTT CASSIGQGGRTEAFF TRBD1 once TRBJ1-1 TRBV7-2
TGTGCCAGCAGTTTCAAAGGGGGAGCAAGCTTT CASSFKGGASF - - TRBJ1-6 TRBV28
TGTGCCAGCAGTCTACTCCTTCCCGGGGAGCTGTTTTTT CASSLLLPGELFF - - TRBJ2-2 TRBV12-3/TRBV12-4
TGTGCCAGCTCACTCCGGGACAGGGGAGGCGAGCAGTTCTTC CASSLRDRGGEQFF TRBD1 once TRBJ2-1 TRBV18
TGTGCCAGCACCACAGGGAGAAATAGCAATCAGCCCCAGCATTTT CASTTGRNSNQPQHF - - TRBJ1-5 TRBV6-5
TGTGCCAGCAGTGAAGGCCCAGACTTGAACACTGAAGCTTTCTTT CASSEGPDLNTEAFF - - TRBJ1-1 TRBV6-1
TGCGCCAGCAGCCAAGACTACCACACCGGGGAGCTGTTTTTT CASSQDYHTGELFF - - TRBJ2-2 TRBV4-3
TGTGCCAGCAGGCCACTAGCGGGGGGGTTCTACAATGAGCAGTTCTTC CASRPLAGGFYNEQFF TRBD2 once TRBJ2-1 TRBV27
TGCGCCAGCAGCCAAGAAAAGGTTGGCAGGGCAGAGACCCAGTACTTC CASSQEKVGRAETQYF - few TRBJ2-5 TRBV4-3
TGTGCCAGCAGCTTGATTAGCAGGGATGGCTACACCTTC CASSLISRDGYTF - few TRBJ1-2 TRBV5-4
TGTGCCAGCAGTGCGGGCCCCTCAAACTATGGCTACACCTTC CASSAGPSNYGYTF - - TRBJ1-2 TRBV28
TGTGCCAGCAGCCTAGCAGCGGGGTCCCGGAGGGAGACCCAGTACTTC CASSLAAGSRRETQYF TRBD2 - TRBJ2-5 TRBV3-1/TRBV3-2
TGTGCCAGCAGTTTAGTATACGAGGGCACTGAAGCTTTCTTT CASSLVYEGTEAFF - - TRBJ1-1 TRBV27
TGTGCCAGCAGCTCGTCTGAGGGGGCCAGGGTTTTCGCTGAAGCTTTCTTT CASSSSEGARVFAEAFF TRBD1 - TRBJ1-1 TRBV11-2
TGCAGTGCTAGTCGACAGGGTGATGAAGCTTTCTTT CSASRQGDEAFF TRBD1 - TRBJ1-1 TRBV20-1
TGTGCCACCAGCAGAGATCAGGTTAGCACAGATACGCAGTATTTT CATSRDQVSTDTQYF - - TRBJ2-3 TRBV15
TGCGCCAGCAGCAGTGGACAGGCGGTGGGACGCTCTGGAAACACCATATATTTT CASSSGQAVGRSGNTIYF TRBD1 - TRBJ1-3 TRBV5-1
TGCAGCGTCCGTGGAGGGGCTGCGGGGGCCAACGTCCTGACTTTC CSVRGGAAGANVLTF - - TRBJ2-6 TRBV29-1
TGCGCCAGCAGCCCGTCGGGCCAGGGGCGATCCTACGAGCAGTACTTC CASSPSGQGRSYEQYF - - TRBJ2-7 TRBV4-1
TGTGCCAGCAGATTTAGAATAAACTACGAGCAGTACTTC CASRFRINYEQYF - - TRBJ2-7 TRBV2
TGTGCCAGCAGCTTAGGGGTTAGCGGAACCTACAATGAGCAGTTCTTC CASSLGVSGTYNEQFF - - TRBJ2-1 TRBV11-3